This entry is about one T cell receptor (beta chain). Its cognate antigen is unknown. The source of the sample is a study of a mutant IDH1 vaccine in newly diagnosed glioma. Study at large: Earlier therapy was either radiotherapy, temozolomide, or both, and most got both.

The germline CDR1 and CDR2 sequences are LGHNA and YNFKEQ. The length of the CDR3 is 15 residues. V lost 0 bases, J lost 0 bases, and 8 bases lay in between. This table comes from immunoSEQ multiplex PCR, and its TCRdb copy is limited to in-frame clones, with some not included. The data contain tens of thousands of clones, approximately 82% of them singletons. Indicated time point: week 47, end of study. Vaccinated patients received 300 ug of mutant IDH1 20-mer peptide per dose, with topical imiquimod. The rearrangement uses TRBV4-2 and TRBJ1-2; D ambiguous. The clonotype originates from a young man with glioma. Some clones in this sample may be carry-over from other donors' samples. The sequencing here drew on PBMCs, taken from a glioma patient whose treatment included an IDH1 peptide vaccine. The CDR3 sequence: CASSQENRANYGYTF. DNA of the CDR3: TGTGCCAGCAGCCAAGAGAATAGGGCTAACTATGGCTACACCTTC.